The 9 T cell receptor beta chains below were found in one sample sequenced in a study of monozygotic twins with inflammatory bowel disease. From its re-call of the 5' RACE reads, TCRdb lists each CDR3 protein once, without DNA. This repertoire includes approximately 380,000 distinct CDR3 sequences. Sequenced material: blood. The receptors originated from a human donor with ulcerative colitis or Crohn's disease, or a healthy co-twin of an affected twin (not recorded which).

The chain recombines TRBV20-1 with TRBJ2-7; TCRdb's D gene call, TRBD2, goes unchecked for lack of DNA. CDR3 size: 11 residues. Germline V gene data show CDR1 as DFQATT and CDR2 as SNEGSKA (reference sequence). CDR3 in amino acids: CSARSQGPQYF.

This chain connects TRBV18 to TRBJ2-5. This CDR3 comprises 12 residues. In germline, CDR1 is KGHSH, CDR2 LQKENI. CDR3 amino acids: CASSPVQETQYF.

This sequence joins TRBV5-1 and TRBJ1-1; TCRdb calls TRBD1, which cannot be checked without DNA. The germline gives CDR1 SGHRS, CDR2 YFSETQ. This CDR3 is 14 amino acids long. This CDR3 is CASSLGNRDTEAFF.

V gene TRBV7-2 combines with J gene TRBJ2-3. CDR1 SGHTA and CDR2 FQGNSA come from the germline V gene. The length of the CDR3 is 14 residues. CDR3 in amino acids: CASSLMIRTDTQYF.

The rearrangement uses TRBV5-4 and TRBJ1-1. The length of the CDR3 is 13 residues. Germline V gene lookup returns CDR1 SGHNT and CDR2 YYREEE (reference sequence). This chain's CDR3 is CASSLVPNTEAFF. Looking up the rest from reference TRBV5-4 and TRBJ1-1 gives the full variable domain: ETGVTQSPTHLIKTRGQQVTLRCSSQSGHNTVSWYQQALGQGPQFIFQYYREEENGRGNFPPRFSGLQFPNYSSELNVNALELDDSALYLCASSLVPNTEAFFGQGTRLTVV.

This chain connects TRBV7-2 to TRBJ2-3; TCRdb's assignment of TRBD2 cannot be checked, as there is no DNA. The CDR3 consists of 16 residues. Per the germline V gene, CDR1 is SGHTA and CDR2 is FQGNSA. CDR3 protein: CASSREGALPTDTQYF. The whole variable domain, filled in from reference TRBV7-2 and TRBJ2-3, reads GAGVSQSPSNKVTEKGKDVELRCDPISGHTALYWYRQSLGQGLEFLIYFQGNSAPDKSGLPSDRFSAERTGGSVSTLTIQRTQQEDSAVYLCASSREGALPTDTQYFGPGTRLTVL.

V is TRBV15 and J is TRBJ1-5. The CDR3 contains 18 residues. CDR1 LNHNV and CDR2 YYDKDF come from the germline V gene (reference sequence). The CDR3 region is CATSRVSGRLYGNQPQHF. The full variable domain, rest sourced from reference TRBV15 and TRBJ1-5, is DAMVIQNPRYQVTQFGKPVTLSCSQTLNHNVMYWYQQKSSQAPKLLFHYYDKDFNNEADTPDNFQSRRPNTSFCFLDIRSPGLGDTAMYLCATSRVSGRLYGNQPQHFGDGTRLSIL.

The V gene is TRBV12-3 or TRBV12-4, the J gene TRBJ2-2; TCRdb indicates TRBD2, and absent DNA this call remains unverified. There are 18 residues in the CDR3. This CDR3 reads CASSLIWRASPNTGELFF.

The J gene is TRBJ2-3, the V gene TRBV9; the TCRdb D gene call, TRBD2, has no DNA to confirm it. Germline V gene sequence: CDR1 SGDLS, CDR2 YYNGEE. The CDR3 totals 18 residues. CDR3 amino acids: CASSVGLAGGPSTDTQYF.